This T cell receptor (beta chain) was observed in a study of Ad26.COV2.S vaccination and SARS-CoV-2 variants. Study context: Dosing was one shot or two shots 56 days apart. General observations from the study: Following vaccination, spike-specific CD8+ and CD4+ T cell responses reportedly exhibited substantial breadth. TCR breadth and depth estimates may have understated total T cell responses.

Comments on this clone: Its antigen remains unidentified.

Treatment: approximately 18 received Ad26.COV2.S at low or high dose, single or two shots; about 5 received placebo; per-sample allocation not given. Repertoires come from day 63 after the first vaccine or placebo injection. Vaccination employed an Ad26 vector expressing the Wuhan-strain SARS-CoV-2 spike. CDR3 length: 11 amino acids. V lost 9 bases to trimming and J lost 4 bases, with 6 bases between them. CDR1 LNHDA and CDR2 SQIVND come from the germline V gene (reference sequence). Only in-frame clones appear in the TCRdb table, and some are missing; sequencing was by immunoSEQ multiplex PCR. Of 290,000 or so clones in the sample, 87% were seen once.

The clonotype was recovered from a person between 18 and 65 years old who received the Ad26.COV2.S COVID-19 vaccine or a placebo. The sample here was peripheral blood, taken in a trial of Ad26.COV2.S vaccine versus placebo. The rearrangement joins TRBV19 to TRBJ2-2, with D unclear. The CDR3 here is CASTLTGELFF. The DNA of the CDR3 is TGTGCCAGCACACTCACCGGGGAGCTGTTTTTT.